The present T cell receptor beta chain was sequenced within a study of human T cells and chemical hapten exposure (dated by TCRdb to the early 2020s). Turning to the overall study: For sensitization, 2% DPC in acetone was applied to a 2 cm by 2 cm area of upper inner arm skin. Blood for TCR sequencing was provided by twenty-nine alopecia patients at one to four time points (pre-sensitization, 2, 6 and 24 weeks). The mostly female patient cohort included alopecia areata with under or over 50% scalp involvement, alopecia totalis and alopecia universalis. Patient blood was sampled pre-sensitization (week 0) and at 2, 6 and about 24 weeks after DPC sensitization. Libraries were combined into a pool for sequencing, and differences in TCR yield between samples came mainly from small differences in library volumes within the pool. Patch testing was performed on the upper back with Finn chambers containing 0.01% DPC, and the patch tests were scored after 6 days according to International Contact Dermatitis Research Group standards. Throughout the approximately 26-week study period, patients were also given weekly therapeutic DPC doses on the scalp. In alopecia patients, the study followed how the peripheral blood TCR repertoire changed in vivo over primary and secondary sensitization to diphenylcyclopropenone (DPC), a hapten. Results and caveats for the whole study, not just this receptor: Expanded TCRs formed significantly more large CDR3 similarity clusters than pre-sensitization or healthy control sets, consistent with antigen-driven responses. After repeated subsampling, the strength of the expansion versus patch-test correlation and the threshold at which it became significant changed. Because all patients had alopecia, a presumed autoimmune disease, the immune response of the patients might differ from that of healthy individuals. No change with DPC sensitization was found in the number of TCRs above 1 in 1000 frequency, and no evidence of global repertoire structure alterations was found. Patch test score correlated positively with the number of PT1 expanded TCRs, reaching significance at thresholds 8, 16 and 32 but not at 4.

In light of the paper, this sample's time point label describes: patch test 2, 6 weeks after DPC sensitization. The treatment or condition label corresponds to: therapeutic diphenylcyclopropenone sensitization with weekly scalp DPC. Blood at each patch-test visit was drawn before the patch test was applied. Patients were eligible if aged 18 to 70, diagnosed with alopecia and judged suitable for DPC therapy, and pregnant patients were excluded. Total RNA was extracted from unfractionated whole blood that had been collected in Tempus Blood RNA tubes. The protocol used for the library was RACE. The reads were generated on a NextSeq 500. Library preparation attached unique molecular identifiers to individual cDNA molecules for quantitative, reproducible TCR counting. Each blood RNA sample was used to sequence both TCR alpha and TCR beta chains. The paper's processing steps were these. Samples had a median of roughly 91,000 TCRs, with a range from roughly 23,224 to 700,000. The Decombinator software suite was used to annotate the V, J and CDR3 of the TCR reads. To make PS versus PT1 abundance plots, every sample was subsampled to the same number of TCRs (28,000). TCRs were defined as expanded if absent before sensitization and observed at least eight times at the 2-week time point. The raw public data were reprocessed by TCRdb itself: fastp quality trimming at Q25, MiXCR clonotype calling, in-frame beta chains only. Records with the same CDR3 protein are collapsed into one entry carrying the most frequent genes and DNA. The V and J calls come from TCRdb's annotation, not from the publication. This sample gives around 360,000 distinct CDR3 sequences in total; about 6% of them show up just once. About 5.6% of the sample is taken by the ten largest.

Worth noting for this clonotype: This receptor's antigen is unknown. Base qualities are not recorded, but no much larger clone differs from it by a single base.

The receptor was isolated from a young woman with alopecia areata. Some clones in this sample may be carry-over from other donors' samples. The sequences come from whole blood, collected in connection with sensitization to the hapten diphenylcyclopropenone (DPC).

At the DNA level, the sequence is TGCAGCGTGCAGTCCGGGACAGGGGATTACGAGCAGTACTTC. Its translation is CSVQSGTGDYEQYF. The sequence is built from TRBV29-1 and TRBJ2-7; 10 central bases correspond to TRBD1. Here V drops 6 bases and J drops 4 bases, and the junction holds 9 bases not matched to any gene. The CDR3 covers 14 residues, taking in both the cysteine and the phenylalanine. Here the CDR3 DNA is all that survives: 42 bases in frame from base 1. The germline V gene gives CDR1 as SQVTM and CDR2 as ANQGSEA.